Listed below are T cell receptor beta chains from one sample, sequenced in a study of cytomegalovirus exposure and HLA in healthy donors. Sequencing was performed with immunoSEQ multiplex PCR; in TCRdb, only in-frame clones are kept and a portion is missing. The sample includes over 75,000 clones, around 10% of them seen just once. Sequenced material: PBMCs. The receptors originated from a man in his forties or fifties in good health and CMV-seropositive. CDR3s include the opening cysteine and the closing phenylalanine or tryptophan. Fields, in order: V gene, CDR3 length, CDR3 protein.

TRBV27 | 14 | CASTGQGTENEQFF
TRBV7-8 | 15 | CASSIQGVGTGELFF
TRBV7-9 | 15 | CASSLRAVNTDTQYF
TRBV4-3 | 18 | CASSQNVGGGSGANVLTF
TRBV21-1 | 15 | CASSNDSLPAYEQYF
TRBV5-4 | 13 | CASSVDREYEQYF
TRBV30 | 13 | CAWSVAGGFEQFF
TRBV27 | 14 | CTSSLRRTGFGYTF
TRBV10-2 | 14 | CASSEPGGSTEAFF
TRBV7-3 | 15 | CASSETGGQGSPLHF
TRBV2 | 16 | CASKAPDSPTNEKLFF
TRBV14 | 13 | CASSPNRGYEQYF
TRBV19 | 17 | CASSPYRVGSRAGELFF
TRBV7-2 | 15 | CASSLSGRTAGELFF
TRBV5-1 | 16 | CASSLEPSGTGETQYF
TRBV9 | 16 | CASSPRRSGDTGELFF
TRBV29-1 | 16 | CSAKGLAGGSTDTQYF
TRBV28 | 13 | CASSPGGVSPLHF
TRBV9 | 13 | CASSVAVYNEQFF
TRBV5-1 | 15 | CASSRGTGAGNTIYF
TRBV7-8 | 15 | CASSSPGQGGTEAFF
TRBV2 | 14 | CASRRGLVNQPQHF
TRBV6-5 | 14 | CASGKGTGWEKLFF
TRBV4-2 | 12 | CASSSINSPLHF
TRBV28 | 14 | CASRDRKSSYEQYF
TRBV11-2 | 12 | CASSLVEMTQYF
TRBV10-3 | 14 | CAISGRGQDSPLHF
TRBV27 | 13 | CATSGTGDYEQYF
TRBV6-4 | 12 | CAPSRVGTEAFF
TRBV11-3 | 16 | CASSSRDRVPNQPQHF
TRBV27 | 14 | CASQRSPYSNEQFF
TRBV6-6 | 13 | CASSQDTNTEAFF
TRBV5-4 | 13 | CASSLEGTMTQYF
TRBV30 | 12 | CAWSVLGTVQYF
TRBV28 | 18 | CASSYPYIRELSTDTQYF
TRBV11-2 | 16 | CASSLERQGGTGELFF
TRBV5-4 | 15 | CASSLDRIRNTEAFF
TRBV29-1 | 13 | CSVEERSTGELFF
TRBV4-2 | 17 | CASSQEGFRGRGETQYF
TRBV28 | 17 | CASSLTPGTSTNYGYTF
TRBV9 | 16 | CASSTRLAGAGNEQFF
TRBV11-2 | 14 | CASSRTYNAGELFF
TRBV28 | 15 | CASILGGSSYNEQFF
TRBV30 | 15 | CAWTRDSGGLETQYF